This T cell receptor (beta chain) was recorded in a study of blood T cell repertoires in COVID-19. As for the study in general: Italy, Spain and the United States were the sources of the convalescent and acute COVID-19 samples.

A few counts support this clone. CDR1 is SNHLY, CDR2 FYNNEI, per germline. The CDR3 sequence is 12 residues long. Trimming took off 2 bases at V and 2 bases at J, with 3 bases between the two ends. As originally analysed: Scientists estimated how many nucleated cells there were by amplifying reference gene primers. This table comes from immunoSEQ multiplex PCR, and its TCRdb copy is limited to in-frame clones, with some not included. D and trimming were read from the DNA, whereas the V and J calls and clone size are those reported in that table. The data show roughly 90,000 clones, with 75% to 90% seen just once and 16% held by the top ten.

What was sequenced was peripheral blood. The chain combines TRBV2 with TRBJ2-5; D ambiguous. This receptor was obtained from a woman of 80 years or more with active or convalescent COVID-19. In nucleotides, the CDR3 is TGTGCCAGCAGTGAACTACAAGAGACCCAGTACTTC. This encodes CASSELQETQYF.